This T cell receptor (beta chain) was found in a study of T cell changes during pregnancy in multiple sclerosis. Losses at the gene ends were 3 bases for V and 5 bases for J; bases not matched to a gene: 5. Germline lookup yields CDR1 LNHDA and CDR2 SQIVND (reference sequence). The CDR3 extends over 15 amino acids. Assay: immunoSEQ multiplex PCR; the TCRdb copy retains only in-frame clones and omits some. The data hold roughly 100,000 clones, with 80% to 95% observed a single time. This sequence originates from a female donor with multiple sclerosis, enrolled in a pregnancy study. Sample: peripheral blood, taken in the second trimester of pregnancy. V and J are TRBV19 and TRBJ2-5; 11 bases are shared with TRBD2. CDR3 loop: CASSILAGGMETQYF. The CDR3 nucleotides are TGTGCCAGTAGTATTCTAGCGGGAGGTATGGAGACCCAGTACTTC.